This TCR beta chain was recovered during a study of neoadjuvant anti-PD-1 for oral cavity cancer. Study background: Patients without progression received a fourth nivolumab dose around day 43, then surgical resection on days 50-56. Study results and limitations: PBMC Gini-index clonality exceeded responders' in non-responders post-nivolumab.

The CDR3 contains 15 residues. The germline V gene encodes CDR1 SNHLY and CDR2 FYNNEI. Time point defined: after neoadjuvant nivolumab, at surgical resection. Sequencing used immunoSEQ multiplex PCR; TCRdb keeps in-frame clones, though not all of them. The sample consists of around 14,000 clones, 73% of them appearing once. As regards this clone: The target antigen is unknown. One end of the junction varies from germline; a read error may be responsible.

This material consisted of PBMCs, taken after nivolumab (anti-PD-1) treatment. This chain uses TRBV2 with TRBJ2-1; possibly TRBD2 for D (6 bases). This clonotype originated in a person between 40 and 85 years old with oral cavity squamous cell carcinoma. The CDR3 protein is CASSKGGSSFNEQFF. In nucleotides, the CDR3 is TGTGCCAGCTCTAAGGGAGGTAGCTCCTTCAATGAGCAGTTCTTC.